This T cell receptor (beta chain) originates from a study of radiation and T cells in renal cell carcinoma. Study at large: Nephrectomy followed 15 Gy stereotactic body radiation by 4 weeks.

Measured with immunoSEQ multiplex PCR; TCRdb has only the in-frame clones, and not every one. Here the sample spans 110,000 to 150,000 clones, around nine tenths being singletons. Time point: baseline pretreatment blood. Treatment indicated: 15 Gy SBRT to primary tumor, nephrectomy 4 weeks later. The V end was cut by 2 bases, the J end by 0 bases, with 12 bases between. Germline V gives CDR1 LGHNA, CDR2 YSLEER. The CDR3 length is 16 residues. This receptor was identified in a woman aged 45 to 65 with renal cell carcinoma. This material consisted of blood, taken from a patient whose treatment included radiotherapy and nephrectomy. The V and J genes are TRBV4-3 and TRBJ2-3; D not certain. The DNA for the CDR3 is TGCGCCAGCAGCCAACGTTCCGTCAGGAGCACAGATACGCAGTATTTT. This encodes CASSQRSVRSTDTQYF.